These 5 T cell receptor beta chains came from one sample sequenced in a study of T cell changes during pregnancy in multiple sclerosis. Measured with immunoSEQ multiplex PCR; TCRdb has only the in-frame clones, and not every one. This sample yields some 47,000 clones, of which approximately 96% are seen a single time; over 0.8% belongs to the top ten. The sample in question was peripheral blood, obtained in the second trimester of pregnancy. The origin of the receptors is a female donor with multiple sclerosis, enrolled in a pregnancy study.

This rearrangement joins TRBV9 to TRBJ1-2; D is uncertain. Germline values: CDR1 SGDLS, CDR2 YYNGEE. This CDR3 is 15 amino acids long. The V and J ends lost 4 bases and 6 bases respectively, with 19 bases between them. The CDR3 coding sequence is TGTGCCAGCAGCCCTACGCGGACTCCTTTCGATGGCTACACCTTC. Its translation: CASSPTRTPFDGYTF.

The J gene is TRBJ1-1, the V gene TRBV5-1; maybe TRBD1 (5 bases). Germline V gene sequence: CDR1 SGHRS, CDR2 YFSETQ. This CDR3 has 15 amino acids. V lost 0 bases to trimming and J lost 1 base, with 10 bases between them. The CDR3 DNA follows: TGCGCCAGCAGCTTGGGGTCAGGGTGGAACACTGAAGCTTTCTTT. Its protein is CASSLGSGWNTEAFF.

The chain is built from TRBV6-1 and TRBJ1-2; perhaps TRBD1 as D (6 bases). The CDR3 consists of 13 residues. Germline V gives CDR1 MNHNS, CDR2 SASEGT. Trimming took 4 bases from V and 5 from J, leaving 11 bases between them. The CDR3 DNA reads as TGTGCCAGCAGTGGCCAAGGGGGATATGGCTACACCTTC. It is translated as CASSGQGGYGYTF.

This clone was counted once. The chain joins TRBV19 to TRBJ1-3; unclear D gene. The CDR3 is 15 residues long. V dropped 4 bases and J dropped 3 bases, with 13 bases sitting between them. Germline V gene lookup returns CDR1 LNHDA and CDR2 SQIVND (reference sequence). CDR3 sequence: CASSTRSSFGNTIYF. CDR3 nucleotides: TGTGCCAGTAGTACGCGGAGTAGTTTTGGAAACACCATATATTTT.

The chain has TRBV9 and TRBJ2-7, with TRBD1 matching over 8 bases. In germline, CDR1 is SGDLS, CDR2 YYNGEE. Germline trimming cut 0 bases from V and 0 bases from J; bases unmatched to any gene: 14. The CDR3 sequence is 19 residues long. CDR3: CASSVEESSAGGSSYEQYF. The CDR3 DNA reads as TGTGCCAGCAGCGTAGAGGAGAGTTCGGCAGGGGGCAGCTCCTACGAGCAGTACTTC.